This TCR beta chain derives from a study of CD8+CD57+ T cells in acquired aplastic anemia. Study as a whole: CD4+ and CD8+ cells, once sorted, gave DNA averaging about 3 ug.

Details on this clonotype: Its target is not known.

Trimming pared 5 bases from V and 0 bases from J, leaving 15 bases between. The CDR3 is 15 residues long. The germline V gene encodes CDR1 SGHRS and CDR2 YFSETQ. Before being chosen for sequencing, patients had shown CD8+CD57+ cell expansion by flow cytometry. Notes on the study in general: Twenty-nine shared CD8+ CDR3s appeared highly expressed within patients' immunodominant clones.

The TCR beta profiling, which covered VDJ combination and CDR3 sequence, was carried out using genomic DNA as the template. From the reads, TCRdb called clonotypes with MiXCR, one entry per CDR3 protein. Of approximately 300,000 distinct CDR3 sequences detected, around three fifths appear once; the ten largest clones hold under 1.5%. Sequencing was performed on sorted CD4+, CD8+, or CD8+CD57+ T cells (not recorded which) from PBMCs. The genes are TRBV5-1 and TRBJ2-7; D not certain. This TCR was recovered from a human donor with aplastic anemia. CDR3: CASRSEWGISYEQYF. The CDR3, as DNA: TGCGCCAGCAGATCCGAGTGGGGTATCTCCTACGAGCAGTACTTC.